This record concerns one T cell receptor beta chain sequence. Cohort 3 recovery required two negative PCRs, clearance, or symptom resolution. V lost 5 bases, J lost 2 bases, and 7 bases lay in between. This CDR3 spans 12 amino acids. In germline, CDR1 is MNHEY, CDR2 SVGAGI. This sample is part of a study of blood T cell repertoires in COVID-19. Study-level background: Samples taken during acute and convalescent COVID-19 were collected in the United States, Italy and Spain.

Data came from immunoSEQ multiplex PCR; TCRdb stores just in-frame clones and leaves some out. In the table there are around 150,000 clones, approximately 80% of which are singletons. This clonotype was sampled from a man aged 45 to 65 who had recovered from COVID-19. Sequenced: PBMCs or T cells enriched from blood (not recorded which). The V and J genes are TRBV6-5 and TRBJ2-7, with a weak D call TRBD1 (5 bases). CDR3: CASSTGTYEQYF. CDR3 coding DNA: TGTGCCAGCAGTACAGGTACCTACGAGCAGTACTTC.